This TCR beta chain was retrieved from a study of early T cells in non-severe SARS-CoV-2 infection. Turning to the study itself: The authors sequenced bulk RNA from unsorted whole blood, leaving chains unpaired.

V was cut by 5 bases and J by 2 bases, with 0 bases left in between. The CDR3 is 11 amino acids. CDR1 and CDR2 from the germline V gene are MNHEY and SMNVEV (reference sequence). Remarks on this clonotype: Its antigen is still unknown.

Molecules of cDNA were individually given unique molecular identifiers that were attached to them. Via MiXCR, TCRdb re-called the 5' RACE reads, giving one row per CDR3 protein. The data show about 59,000 distinct CDR3 sequences, approximately 13% seen once. Study-level points and caveats: Matches to VDJdb favored anti-spike CD8 responses and missed private and CD4 specificities.

This receptor was taken from an adult who was a healthcare worker with PCR-confirmed SARS-CoV-2 infection or an uninfected control (not recorded which). Sequenced input: whole blood. The rearrangement joins TRBV27 to TRBJ1-4; no firm D call. The CDR3 DNA sequence: TGTGCCAGCAGTACTAATGAAAAACTGTTTTTT. Translation: CASSTNEKLFF.